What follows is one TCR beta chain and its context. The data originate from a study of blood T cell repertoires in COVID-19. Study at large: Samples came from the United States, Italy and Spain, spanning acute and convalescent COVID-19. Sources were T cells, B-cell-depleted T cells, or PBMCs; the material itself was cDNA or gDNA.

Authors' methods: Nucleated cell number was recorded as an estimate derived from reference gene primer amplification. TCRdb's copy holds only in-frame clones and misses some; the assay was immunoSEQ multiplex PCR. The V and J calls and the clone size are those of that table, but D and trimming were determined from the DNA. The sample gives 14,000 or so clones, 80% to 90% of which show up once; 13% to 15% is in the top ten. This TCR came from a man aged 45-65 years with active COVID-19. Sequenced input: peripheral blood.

CDR3 sequence: CSVSVQGVSYEQYF. The CDR3 nucleotides read TGCAGCGTCTCCGTGCAGGGGGTATCCTACGAGCAGTACTTC. The rearrangement uses TRBV29-1 and TRBJ2-7, with 7 bases identical to TRBD1. Germline CDR1 is SQVTM and CDR2 is ANQGSEA. The CDR3 totals 14 residues. J lost 1 base, V lost 6 bases, and 9 bases had no gene match.